Presented here are 15 T cell receptor beta chains from one specimen sequenced in a study of cytomegalovirus exposure and HLA in healthy donors listed by TCRdb under 2017. Library generation was performed with the immunoSEQ multiplex PCR assay. The multiplex PCR relied on a mix of 60 forward primers for TCR Vbeta segments and 13 reverse primers for TCR Jbeta segments. TCRdb obtained this table from immuneACCESS and retained in-frame rearrangements with V and J assigned. These tables miss some clones; where compared with another copy, unresolved V genes account for less than half of the shortfall, and the remainder is unexplained. The sample table shows 69,000 or so clones, and 74% are seen once. Approximately 12% of the sample belongs to the ten largest clones. The sequenced sample consisted of PBMCs. These receptors came from a woman in her fifties or sixties in good health and CMV-seropositive.

The gene calls are TRBV6-6 and TRBJ2-7; D possibly corresponds to TRBD1 (5 bases). The germline CDR1 and CDR2 sequences are MNHNY and SVGAGI (reference sequence). The CDR3 has 13 amino acids. V lost 5 bases, J lost 3 bases, and 11 bases lay in between. In nucleotides, the CDR3 is TGTGCCAGCAGTACCGACAGTGTCTACGAGCAGTACTTC. This translates into CASSTDSVYEQYF.

This clone was detected only a few times. This likely traces to a read error, being one base from a far larger clone. This specimen includes other DNA sequences encoding the same CDR3. The V and J genes are TRBV14 and TRBJ2-1, with 7 bases aligning to TRBD2. The V and J ends lost 4 bases and 11 bases, in that order; junction bases with no gene match: 8. Germline V gene data show CDR1 as SGHDN and CDR2 as FVKESK. The CDR3 is 13 residues long. The CDR3 spells CASSRGPAGQQFF. DNA of the CDR3: TGTGCCAGCAGCCGCGGACCAGCGGGGCAGCAGTTCTTC.

Note on this clone: It differs at one base from a far larger clone, so likely a read error. CDR3: CAWDGPETGELFF. DNA for the CDR3: TGTGCCTGGGATGGCCCGGAGACCGGGGAGCTGTTTTTT. The chain joins TRBV30 to TRBJ2-2; the D is unclear. The CDR3 is 13 amino acids. From germline, CDR1 is GTSNPN and CDR2 SVGIG (reference sequence). With 5 bases removed from V and 5 bases from J, the gap between germline ends came to 12 bases.

The chain employs TRBV5-6 and TRBJ2-3, with D perhaps TRBD2 (6 bases). With 0 bases removed from V and 3 bases from J, the gap between germline ends came to 8 bases. The CDR3 spans 14 residues. CDR1 SGHDT and CDR2 YYEEEE come from the germline V gene. The CDR3 spells CASSLGRVTDTQYF. CDR3 DNA sequence: TGTGCCAGCAGCTTGGGGAGGGTAACAGATACGCAGTATTTT.

The V gene is TRBV6-5, the J gene TRBJ1-2, with a possible D match to TRBD1 (5 bases). The CDR3 is made up of 12 amino acids. V lost 6 bases and J lost 4, with 9 bases in between. Per the germline V gene, CDR1 is MNHEY and CDR2 is SVGAGI. CDR3 region: CASRDSFYGYTF. CDR3 bases: TGTGCCAGCAGAGACAGTTTCTATGGCTACACCTTC.

The V call is TRBV5-1, the J call TRBJ2-3; D not resolved. V shed 4 bases and J shed 7 bases, with 7 bases lying between them. CDR3 length: 11 residues. Germline CDR1 reads SGHRS; CDR2 reads YFSETQ. CDR3 sequence reads: CASSIENTQYF. As DNA, the CDR3 is TGCGCCAGCAGCATAGAGAATACGCAGTATTTT. The complete variable domain, with remaining parts taken from reference TRBV5-1 and TRBJ2-3, reads KAGVTQTPRYLIKTRGQQVTLSCSPISGHRSVSWYQQTPGQGLQFLFEYFSETQRNKGNFPGRFSGRQFSNSRSEMNVSTLELGDSALYLCASSIENTQYFGPGTRLTVL.

This chain connects TRBV30 to TRBJ2-5; the D gene is possibly TRBD1 (5 bases). The V end was cut by 5 bases, the J end by 4 bases, with 14 bases between. The V gene's germline CDR1 is GTSNPN and CDR2 SVGIG (reference sequence). The CDR3 is 13 residues long. In DNA form, the CDR3 reads TGTGCCTGGCAGGGCTTGGTGGGAGAGACCCAGTACTTC. Translated, it gives CAWQGLVGETQYF.

The chain carries TRBV19 and TRBJ1-5; D may be TRBD1 (6 bases). CDR1 LNHDA and CDR2 SQIVND come from the germline V gene (reference sequence). V was trimmed by 3 bases and J by 7 bases, leaving 13 bases between them. This CDR3 has 14 residues. CDR3 sequence (DNA): TGTGCCAGTAGTATGCGTCAGGGGCACCAGCCCCAGCATTTT. The encoded protein is CASSMRQGHQPQHF.

V gene TRBV7-2 combines with J gene TRBJ2-1; TRBD2 is a possible D gene (6 bases). V was shortened by 5 bases and J by 4 bases, with 15 bases between the two germline ends. The CDR3 is 15 residues long. Germline CDR1 is SGHTA and CDR2 is FQGNSA. CDR3 amino acids: CASSRTRGSYNEQFF. The CDR3 region has the DNA TGTGCCAGCAGCCGGACGCGGGGTTCATACAATGAGCAGTTCTTC.

The chain is built from TRBV4-2 and TRBJ2-6; maybe TRBD1 (5 bases). Deletions cut 4 bases from V and 2 bases from J, with 18 bases between. CDR1 LGHNA and CDR2 YNFKEQ come from the germline V gene. The CDR3 is 18 amino acids. The chain's CDR3 is CASSLGHPILTGANVLTF. The CDR3 bases are TGTGCCAGCAGCCTCGGACACCCCATCCTCACTGGGGCCAACGTCCTGACTTTC.

This clone was observed once. The chain carries TRBV30 and TRBJ1-6; D is possibly TRBD1 (6 bases). Trimming left V 2 bases short and J 10 bases short, with 9 bases between. The length of the CDR3 is 12 residues. CDR1 is GTSNPN, CDR2 SVGIG, per germline (reference sequence). In nucleotides, the CDR3 is TGTGCCTGGAGTACAGGGATGTCACCCCTCCACTTT. This sequence encodes CAWSTGMSPLHF.

The V and J genes are TRBV1 and TRBJ2-6; the table's D call, TRBD2, has no DNA check behind it. TRBV1 is designated a pseudogene. CDR3 length: 20 residues. CDR3 sequence: CTSSQETWVAGHSGANVLTF. CDR3 DNA sequence: TGCACCAGCAGCCAAGAGACGTGGGTAGCGGGGCACTCTGGGGCCAACGTCCTGACTTTC.

Regarding this clone: This is likely a read error, given that the CDR3 carries no conserved phenylalanine or tryptophan at its end. The chain has TRBV30 and TRBJ1-1; possibly TRBD1 for D (6 bases). CDR1 and CDR2 (germline): GTSNPN, SVGIG (reference sequence). V was cut by 0 bases and J by 1 base, with 12 bases left in between. The length of the CDR3 is 15 residues. CDR3 sequence (DNA): TGTGCCTGGAGTGTACGGGGACACACGAACACTGAAGCTTTCCTT. It specifies CAWSVRGHTNTEAFL.

This chain connects TRBV23-1 to TRBJ1-3, with TRBD1 identical over 7 bases. TRBV23-1 is placed among ORFs of uncertain function. This CDR3 is built from 17 residues. V gave up 4 bases and J gave up 5 bases; unmatched junction bases: 14. The CDR3 DNA follows: TGCGCCAGCAGTCTGTCGTCAGGGGGAACCCTTCGAAACACCATATATTTT. Its translation is CASSLSSGGTLRNTIYF.

The V and J genes are TRBV4-1 and TRBJ2-2, with a possible D match to TRBD1 (5 bases). Germline assignment: CDR1 MGHRA and CDR2 YSYEKL. Trimming removed 4 bases at V and 0 bases at J, with 12 bases between. The CDR3 runs 16 residues. CDR3 loop: CASSLTPDTNTGELFF. In DNA form, the CDR3 reads TGCGCCAGCAGCCTCACCCCGGACACGAACACCGGGGAGCTGTTTTTT.